This is a list of T cell receptor beta chains from one sample in a study of shared clonotypes between healthy human individuals. Assay used: immunoSEQ multiplex PCR; TCRdb lists only in-frame clones, some missing. The sample has hundreds of thousands of clones, roughly 96% seen once. The source material was naive CD8+ T cells sorted from blood. Receptor source: a woman between 25 and 40 years old in good health. Both conserved end residues are part of each CDR3. D genes are given only for firm matches. For some rows the clone size is stated as once, few or many, or as a class when expanded; others skip it.

cdr3_aa cdr3_nt v_call d_call j_call clone_size
CASRLGQGTHEQYF TGTGCCAGCAGATTAGGACAGGGTACCCACGAGCAGTACTTC TRBV27 TRBD1 TRBJ2-7 NA
CASSGQGANEKLFF TGTGCCAGCAGCGGGCAGGGAGCTAATGAAAAACTGTTTTTT TRBV5-6 NA TRBJ1-4 NA
CAARGPNTGELFF TGTGCCGCAAGGGGGCCGAACACCGGGGAGCTGTTTTTT TRBV19 TRBD1 TRBJ2-2 NA
CASSPGGSNYGYTF TGTGCCAGCAGCCCCGGCGGATCTAACTATGGCTACACCTTC TRBV9 NA TRBJ1-2 NA
CASSLLGAPWGLDNEQFF TGTGCCAGCAGCTTATTGGGGGCCCCATGGGGCTTGGACAATGAGCAGTTCTTC TRBV7-2 NA TRBJ2-1 NA
CSVEDQSSGRTLRSYNEQFF TGCAGCGTTGAAGATCAGAGTAGCGGGAGGACCCTTCGGTCCTACAATGAGCAGTTCTTC TRBV29-1 TRBD2 TRBJ2-1 NA
CASSQDMRTSEGDYGYTF TGCGCCAGCAGCCAAGACATGCGCACTTCCGAAGGGGACTATGGCTACACCTTC TRBV4-1 NA TRBJ1-2 NA
CASSLRNYNEQFF TGTGCCAGCAGCTTGAGGAACTACAATGAGCAGTTCTTC TRBV5-4 NA TRBJ2-1 NA
CASSKELAGSDEQFF TGTGCCAGCAGTAAGGAACTAGCGGGATCGGATGAGCAGTTCTTC TRBV6-5 TRBD2 TRBJ2-1 NA
CASSSGQGVVGYEQYF TGTGCCAGTAGTTCCGGACAGGGGGTCGTCGGCTACGAGCAGTACTTC TRBV19 TRBD1 TRBJ2-7 NA
CASRILGWAGVNTDTQYF TGTGCCAGCAGAATCCTCGGTTGGGCGGGAGTCAACACAGATACGCAGTATTTT TRBV27 TRBD2 TRBJ2-3 NA
CASSPGGAYYEQYF TGCGCCAGCAGCCCGGGGGGAGCGTACTACGAGCAGTACTTC TRBV5-1 TRBD2 TRBJ2-7 NA
CASSVGSSYEQYF TGTGCCAGCAGCGTAGGGAGCTCCTACGAGCAGTACTTC TRBV9 NA TRBJ2-7 NA
CASSIGTRTVEKLFF TGTGCCAGTAGTATAGGGACACGAACAGTGGAAAAACTGTTTTTT TRBV19 NA TRBJ1-4 NA
CASTSGGPETQYF TGTGCCAGCACCTCAGGGGGCCCAGAGACCCAGTACTTC TRBV2 TRBD1 TRBJ2-5 NA
CASSYLTGRYSGANVLTF TGTGCCAGCAGTTACCTGACGGGCCGATACTCCGGGGCCAACGTCCTGACTTTC TRBV6-7 NA TRBJ2-6 NA
CASSPLGVSYNEQFF TGTGCCAGCAGCCCCCTGGGGGTTAGCTACAATGAGCAGTTCTTC TRBV5-6 NA TRBJ2-1 NA
CASSPPGTRGNEQFF TGTGCCAGCAGCCCACCCGGGACCAGAGGCAATGAGCAGTTCTTC TRBV5-6 NA TRBJ2-1 NA
CASSLGDYYGYTF TGTGCCAGCAGTTTGGGAGATTACTATGGCTACACCTTC TRBV27 NA TRBJ1-2 NA
CASSLVGYEQYF TGTGCCAGCAGCTTGGTTGGGTACGAGCAGTACTTC TRBV5-6 NA TRBJ2-7 NA
CASSPRQDGGELFF TGTGCCAGCAGTCCCCGACAGGATGGCGGGGAGCTGTTTTTT TRBV6-4 NA TRBJ2-2 once
CASSFMASLNTEAFF TGTGCCAGCAGCTTTATGGCATCTCTGAACACTGAAGCTTTCTTT TRBV7-9 NA TRBJ1-1 NA
CASSQEQDRAYEQYF TGTGCCAGCAGCCAAGAGCAGGACAGGGCCTACGAGCAGTACTTC TRBV4-2 TRBD1 TRBJ2-7 NA
CASSPPAGTDTQYF TGTGCCAGCAGTCCTCCCGCGGGCACAGATACGCAGTATTTT TRBV27 NA TRBJ2-3 NA
CASSRVSGLAGGETQYF TGTGCCAGCAGTCGAGTCTCGGGACTAGCGGGAGGAGAGACCCAGTACTTC TRBV27 TRBD2 TRBJ2-5 NA
CASSTEPMDTEAFF TGCGCCAGCTCGACAGAACCCATGGACACTGAAGCTTTCTTT TRBV10-2 NA TRBJ1-1 NA
CASSQADYSQMDTGELFF TGTGCCAGCAGCCAAGCGGACTACTCCCAAATGGACACCGGGGAGCTGTTTTTT TRBV14 NA TRBJ2-2 NA